The rows below give T cell receptor beta chains drawn from one sample of a study of control samples from healthy donors and cancer patients. The method was immunoSEQ multiplex PCR; TCRdb's version includes in-frame clones alone and lacks a portion of them. The table has 90,000 to 110,000 clones, 83% seen once; the top ten hold under 15%. Sample: blood. These receptors were obtained from a woman between 50 and 59 years old in good health. Each CDR3 is given with its conserved first and last residue. Each record gives: clone size, V gene, D gene, J gene, CDR3 DNA, CDR3 protein. D genes are given only for firm matches. Size is omitted from some rows. Given values are once, few, many or a class for expanded clones.

>NA|TRBV3-1/TRBV3-2|NA|TRBJ1-5
TGTGCCAGCAGCCAAGATACTAGGGAAGGGCGTGGGCCCCAGCATTTT
CASSQDTREGRGPQHF
>NA|TRBV7-9|NA|TRBJ2-5
TGTGCCAGCAGCGCCCCAACAGGGTTAGAGACCCAGTACTTC
CASSAPTGLETQYF
>NA|TRBV6-5|NA|TRBJ2-1
TGTGCCAGCAGTTACTCAGACTACTACAATGAGCAGTTCTTC
CASSYSDYYNEQFF
>NA|TRBV7-3|TRBD2|TRBJ2-1
TGTGCCAGCAGCTCCCCGGGACTAGCGGGACTCAATGAGCAGTTCTTC
CASSSPGLAGLNEQFF
>NA|TRBV23-1|NA|TRBJ2-7
TGCGCCAGCAGTCTTTTCCAGGACTACGAGCAGTACTTC
CASSLFQDYEQYF
>NA|TRBV5-6|TRBD1|TRBJ1-5
TGTGCCAGCAGCCAAGGGGACAGGGCTCAGCCCCAGCATTTT
CASSQGDRAQPQHF
>once|TRBV4-2|NA|TRBJ1-6
TGTGCCAGCAGCCAAGTTCGGGACATCACCATTTCACCCCTCCACTTT
CASSQVRDITISPLHF
>NA|TRBV14|NA|TRBJ2-1
TGTGCCAGCAGCCGAGGCCAGGAACCCTCCTACAATGAGCAGTTCTTC
CASSRGQEPSYNEQFF
>NA|TRBV6-5|NA|TRBJ1-2
TGTGCCAGCAGGGGAGTTAACTATGGCTACACCTTC
CASRGVNYGYTF
>NA|TRBV5-1|TRBD2|TRBJ2-7
TGCGCCAGCAGCCGGGCCGGGACTAGCGGGGGGGACGAGCAGTACTTC
CASSRAGTSGGDEQYF
>NA|TRBV27|NA|TRBJ1-2
TGTGCCAGCAGCCTAACAGGGACCTATGGCTACACCTTC
CASSLTGTYGYTF
>NA|TRBV29-1|NA|TRBJ1-1
TGCAGCGTTCTCTTGGGGATAACTGAAGCTTTCTTT
CSVLLGITEAFF
>NA|TRBV6-1|NA|TRBJ1-2
TGTGCCAGCAGTGAGGGGGCCTATGGCTACACCTTC
CASSEGAYGYTF
>few|TRBV3-1/TRBV3-2|TRBD2|TRBJ2-2
TGTGCCAGCAGCCCCAGAGGACTAGCGGGAAGGGCCGGGGAGCTGTTTTTT
CASSPRGLAGRAGELFF
>NA|TRBV19|NA|TRBJ1-4
TGTGCCAGTAGTAGGGTCGATAGCGAAAAACTGTTTTTT
CASSRVDSEKLFF
>NA|TRBV10-3|TRBD1|TRBJ2-1
TGTGCCATCAGTTCCGGGACAGCCTCTTCTGAGCAGTTCTTC
CAISSGTASSEQFF
>NA|TRBV4-1|TRBD1|TRBJ1-2
TGCGCCAGCAGCCCCCAACAGGGGAACTATGGCTACACCTTC
CASSPQQGNYGYTF
>NA|TRBV6-2/TRBV6-3|TRBD2|TRBJ2-2
TGTGCCAGCAGTTTGTCTAGCGGGGGGGCCGGGGAGCTGTTTTTT
CASSLSSGGAGELFF
>NA|TRBV12-3/TRBV12-4|NA|TRBJ1-5
TGTGCCAGCAGCCCTTGGGGTCAGCCCCAGCATTTT
CASSPWGQPQHF
>few|TRBV18|TRBD1|TRBJ2-7
TGTGCCAGCTCGCCGGACAGGGACGACTACGAGCAGTACTTC
CASSPDRDDYEQYF
>NA|TRBV9|NA|TRBJ2-7
TGTGCCAGCAGCGTAGGGGGACAAAACTACGAGCAGTACTTC
CASSVGGQNYEQYF
>NA|TRBV27|NA|TRBJ1-6
TGTGCCAGCAGTTATAACATGGGTCTGTCACCCCTCCACTTT
CASSYNMGLSPLHF
>NA|TRBV7-2|NA|TRBJ2-2
TGTGCCAGCAGCTTAGCCCCGGGACTCAACACCGGGGAGCTGTTTTTT
CASSLAPGLNTGELFF
>NA|TRBV28|TRBD1|TRBJ2-7
TGTGCCAGCAGTGAGAGACAGGGGGGTTACGAGCAGTACTTC
CASSERQGGYEQYF
>NA|TRBV5-1|TRBD1|TRBJ2-1
TGCGCCAGCAGCACGGGGGACAGGGGGCAAGGTGAGCAGTTCTTC
CASSTGDRGQGEQFF
>many|TRBV7-3|NA|TRBJ2-1
TGTGCCAGCAGCTTAGGACGGGACAATGAGCAGTTCTTC
CASSLGRDNEQFF
>NA|TRBV7-6|NA|TRBJ2-7
TGTGCCAGCAGCTTGGCACCGGGGGCAACCTACGAGCAGTACTTC
CASSLAPGATYEQYF
>NA|TRBV6-6|NA|TRBJ1-2
TGTGCCAGCAGTCTAACCGGGACCGAAGATGGCTACACCTTC
CASSLTGTEDGYTF
>NA|TRBV5-6|TRBD1|TRBJ2-7
TGTGCCAGCAGCTTGGGACAGGGGACGTCATACGAGCAGTACTTC
CASSLGQGTSYEQYF
>NA|TRBV6-1|TRBD1|TRBJ1-1
TGTGCCAGCAGTGAACGACAGGGGAACACTGAAGCTTTCTTT
CASSERQGNTEAFF
>NA|TRBV11-2|TRBD2|TRBJ2-7
TGTGCCAGCAGCCCCCTGATGAGAAAGCGGGGGGATTCCTACGAGCAGTACTTC
CASSPLMRKRGDSYEQYF
>NA|TRBV9|NA|TRBJ2-4
TGTGCCAGCAGCCCTCCTGGGGGAGACATTCAGTACTTC
CASSPPGGDIQYF
>NA|TRBV11-2|NA|TRBJ1-6
TGTGCCAGCACCAACCTGGGGGGTGATTCACCCCTCCACTTT
CASTNLGGDSPLHF
>NA|TRBV14|NA|TRBJ2-2
TGTGCCAGCAGCCAAAAGACACACAACACCGGGGAGCTGTTTTTT
CASSQKTHNTGELFF
>NA|TRBV6-2/TRBV6-3|NA|TRBJ1-5
TGTGCCAGCAGCCAACAGGGAACGGGCAATCAGCCCCAGCATTTT
CASSQQGTGNQPQHF
>NA|TRBV24-1|TRBD2|TRBJ2-1
TGTGCCACCAGTGATTACGGGCAGCGGGGGGCCTACAATGAGCAGTTCTTC
CATSDYGQRGAYNEQFF
>once|TRBV4-1|TRBD1|TRBJ1-1
TGCGCCAGCAGCCAAGATTTTGGGACAGGGGGCTGGGATACTGAAGCTTTCTTT
CASSQDFGTGGWDTEAFF
>NA|TRBV18|NA|TRBJ2-7
TGTGCCAGCTCACGGGACAATGCCTACGAGCAGTACTTC
CASSRDNAYEQYF
>NA|TRBV18|TRBD1|TRBJ1-2
TGTGCCAGCTCACCCGGACAGGAAGGGGGCTATGGCTACACCTTC
CASSPGQEGGYGYTF
>NA|TRBV28|NA|TRBJ1-5
TGTGCCAGCAGTTTGTTTGGGCAGCCCCAGCATTTT
CASSLFGQPQHF
>NA|TRBV28|NA|TRBJ1-2
TGTGCCGTGCATGGGATGCTCTATGGCTACACCTTC
CAVHGMLYGYTF
>once|TRBV6-1|NA|TRBJ1-2
TGTGCCAGCAGTGATGGAGCTAACTATGGCTACACCTTC
CASSDGANYGYTF
>NA|TRBV24-1|TRBD1|TRBJ2-2
TGTGCCACCAGTGAAACCGGGACAGCCACCGGGGAGCTGTTTTTT
CATSETGTATGELFF
>NA|TRBV7-9|NA|TRBJ2-5
TGTGCCAGCAGCTTAGTCCGAGACAGGGAGACCCAGTACTTC
CASSLVRDRETQYF
>NA|TRBV5-1|NA|TRBJ2-1
TGCGCCAGCAGCTTGGAACAGGTCTCCTACAATGAGCAGTTCTTC
CASSLEQVSYNEQFF
>NA|TRBV6-4|NA|TRBJ1-4
TGTGCCAGCAGTGACTTGAGGGGGAGGGGTGCAACTAATGAAAAACTGTTTTTT
CASSDLRGRGATNEKLFF
>NA|TRBV24-1|TRBD1|TRBJ2-2
TGTGCCACCAGGCAGGGACAGCGCTTCGGGGGGGAGCTGTTTTTT
CATRQGQRFGGELFF
>NA|TRBV5-4|TRBD1|TRBJ1-1
TGTGCCAGCAGCTTGGAGGGGGCGAGGAGCACTGAAGCTTTCTTT
CASSLEGARSTEAFF
>NA|TRBV24-1|TRBD1|TRBJ1-5
TGTGCCACCAGTGATTCCGGGACAGTCAATCAGCCCCAGCATTTT
CATSDSGTVNQPQHF
>few|TRBV4-2|NA|TRBJ2-7
TGTGCCAGCAGCCAAGTCCCTGGGGACGAGCAGTACTTC
CASSQVPGDEQYF
>NA|TRBV7-2|NA|TRBJ2-5
TGTGCCAGCGTTCTGCGGGGGCCCCAAGAGACCCAGTACTTC
CASVLRGPQETQYF
>NA|TRBV7-2|TRBD1|TRBJ1-5
TGTGCCAGCAGCTTAGATTTTGGACAGGGTAACGAGCCCCAGCATTTT
CASSLDFGQGNEPQHF
>NA|TRBV12-3/TRBV12-4|NA|TRBJ2-5
TGTGCCAGCAGTACAGTATTCCAAGAGACCCAGTACTTC
CASSTVFQETQYF
>NA|TRBV18|NA|TRBJ2-7
TGTGCCAGCTCCCCAGACGGGACAAGGATCTACGAGCAGTACTTC
CASSPDGTRIYEQYF